This TCR beta chain was retrieved from a study of T cell repertoires in cytomegalovirus infection. TCRdb re-derived calls from the reads in MiXCR, one entry per CDR3 protein. Among about 260,000 distinct CDR3 sequences listed, roughly an eighth were seen once. This clonotype was picked up a small number of times. The CDR3 is 15 amino acids. Germline-derived CDR1 and CDR2 are SGHAT and FQNNGV. Losses at the gene ends were 5 bases for V and 3 bases for J; bases not matched to a gene: 7. The chain carries TRBV11-2 and TRBJ1-2, with 9 bases lining up with TRBD1. The specimen sequenced was PBMCs. The clonotype comes from a human donor in good health (CMV status not recorded). Some clones in this sample may be carry-over from other donors' samples. The CDR3 region is CASSGGDRAYYGYTF. In nucleotides, the CDR3 is TGTGCCAGCAGCGGGGGGGACAGGGCATACTATGGCTACACCTTC. The complete variable domain, with remaining parts taken from reference TRBV11-2 and TRBJ1-2, reads EAGVAQSPRYKIIEKRQSVAFWCNPISGHATLYWYQQILGQGPKLLIQFQNNGVVDDSQLPKDRFSAERLKGVDSTLKIQPAKLEDSAVYLCASSGGDRAYYGYTFGSGTRLTVV.